The subject of this entry is one T cell receptor beta chain. As yet, its antigen is unknown. The CDR3 is 19 residues long. V was clipped by 5 bases and J by 0 bases, with 23 bases between them. From germline, CDR1 is SNHLY and CDR2 FYNNEI. Unstimulated Tregs (CD4+CD25+CD127-) and CD4+CD25- non-Tregs were sorted from PBMCs. The source of the sample is a study of Tregs in tolerant kidney transplant recipients. General study results and limits: Activated donor B cell expansion appeared to reveal the most relevant donor-specific TCRbeta repertoire.

Produced via immunoSEQ multiplex PCR; TCRdb's table is partial and in-frame only. The table records 120,000 or so clones, about 90% of them present only once. The clonotype originates from a human donor in good health. Material for sequencing was CD4+ T cells from blood. The chain recombines TRBV2 with TRBJ2-1, with D perhaps matching TRBD1 or TRBD2 (5 bases each). The DNA of the CDR3 is TGTGCCAGCAGTTCACCGGACACCGGGCTGGGGAGCTCCTACAATGAGCAGTTCTTC. Protein sequence: CASSSPDTGLGSSYNEQFF.